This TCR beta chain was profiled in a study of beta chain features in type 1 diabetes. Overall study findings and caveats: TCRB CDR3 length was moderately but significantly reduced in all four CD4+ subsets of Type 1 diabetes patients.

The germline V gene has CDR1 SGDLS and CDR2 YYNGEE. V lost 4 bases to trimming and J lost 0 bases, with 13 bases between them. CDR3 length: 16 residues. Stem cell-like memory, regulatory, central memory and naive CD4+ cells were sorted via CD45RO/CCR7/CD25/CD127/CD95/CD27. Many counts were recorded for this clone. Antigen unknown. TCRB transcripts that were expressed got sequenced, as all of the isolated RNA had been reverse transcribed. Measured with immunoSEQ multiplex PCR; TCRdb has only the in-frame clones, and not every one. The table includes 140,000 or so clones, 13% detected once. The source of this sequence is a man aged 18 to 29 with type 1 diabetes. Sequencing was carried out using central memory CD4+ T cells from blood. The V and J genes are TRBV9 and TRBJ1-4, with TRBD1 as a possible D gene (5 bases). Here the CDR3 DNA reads TGTGCCAGCAGCCCTGGGCAGGGCGCAACTAATGAAAAACTGTTTTTT. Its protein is CASSPGQGATNEKLFF.